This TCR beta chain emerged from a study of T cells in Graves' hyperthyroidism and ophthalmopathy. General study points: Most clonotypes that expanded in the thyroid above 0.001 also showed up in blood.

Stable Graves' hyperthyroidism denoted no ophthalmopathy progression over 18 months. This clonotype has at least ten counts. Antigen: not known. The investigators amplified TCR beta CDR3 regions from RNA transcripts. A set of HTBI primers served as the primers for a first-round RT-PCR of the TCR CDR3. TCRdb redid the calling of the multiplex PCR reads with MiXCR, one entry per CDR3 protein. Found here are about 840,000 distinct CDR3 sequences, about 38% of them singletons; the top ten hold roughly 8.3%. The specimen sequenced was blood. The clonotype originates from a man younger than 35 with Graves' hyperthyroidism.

DNA of the CDR3: TGCAGCGTTGAAGATCTGGCCAAAGGGACCCAGTACTTC. Residues: CSVEDLAKGTQYF. The chain has TRBV29-1 and TRBJ2-5; D ambiguous. The CDR3 is 13 amino acids. CDR1 and CDR2 from the germline V gene are SQVTM and ANQGSEA. Trimming took off 0 bases at V and 7 bases at J, with 12 bases between the two ends.